Below, one T cell receptor (beta chain) is given with its context. Trimming pared 3 bases from V and 4 bases from J, leaving 12 bases between. Germline CDR1 and CDR2: KGHSH and LQKENI. The CDR3 consists of 14 residues. This record belongs to a study of T cells in Graves' hyperthyroidism and ophthalmopathy. TCR beta CDR3 regions were amplified from RNA transcripts. HTBI primers were used for first-round RT-PCR of the TCR CDR3. TCRdb analysed the multiplex PCR reads with MiXCR anew, one entry per CDR3 protein. The sample has around 600,000 distinct CDR3 sequences; 14% are singletons. J is TRBJ1-2 and V is TRBV18; D possibly corresponds to TRBD1 (5 bases). Source material: blood. The sequence was collected from a woman under 30 with Graves' ophthalmopathy. The DNA of the CDR3 is TGTGCCAGCTCACCGAAATCGGGGACCTATGGCTACACCTTC. This translates into CASSPKSGTYGYTF.